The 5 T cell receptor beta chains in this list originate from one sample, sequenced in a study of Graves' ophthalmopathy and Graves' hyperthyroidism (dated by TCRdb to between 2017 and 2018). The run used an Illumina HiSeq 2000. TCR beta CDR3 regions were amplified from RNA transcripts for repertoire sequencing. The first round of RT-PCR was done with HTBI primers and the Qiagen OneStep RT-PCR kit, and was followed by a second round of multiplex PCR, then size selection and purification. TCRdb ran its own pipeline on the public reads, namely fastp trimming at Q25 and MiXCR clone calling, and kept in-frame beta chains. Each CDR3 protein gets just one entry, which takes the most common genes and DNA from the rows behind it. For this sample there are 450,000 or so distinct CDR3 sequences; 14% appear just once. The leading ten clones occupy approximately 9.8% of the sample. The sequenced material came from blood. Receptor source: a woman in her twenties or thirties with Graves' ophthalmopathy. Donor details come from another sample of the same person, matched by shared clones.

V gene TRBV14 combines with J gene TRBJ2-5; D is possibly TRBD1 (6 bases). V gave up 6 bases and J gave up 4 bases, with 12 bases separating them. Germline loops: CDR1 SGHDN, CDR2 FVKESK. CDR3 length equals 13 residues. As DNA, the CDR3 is TGTGCCAGCAGGAAACAGGGTTTAGAGACCCAGTACTTC. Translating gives CASRKQGLETQYF.

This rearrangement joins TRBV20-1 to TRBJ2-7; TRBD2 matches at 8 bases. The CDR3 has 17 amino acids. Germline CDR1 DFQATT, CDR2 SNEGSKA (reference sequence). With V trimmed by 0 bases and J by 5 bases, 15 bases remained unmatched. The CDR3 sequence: CSARDSVVGLAVNEQYF. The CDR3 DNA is TGCAGTGCTAGAGATTCGGTTGTAGGACTAGCAGTCAACGAGCAGTACTTC.

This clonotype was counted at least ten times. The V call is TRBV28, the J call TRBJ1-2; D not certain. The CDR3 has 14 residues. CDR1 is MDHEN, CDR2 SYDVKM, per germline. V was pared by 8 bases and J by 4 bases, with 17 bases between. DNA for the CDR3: TGTGCCAGCGTAGGCGTATTGTCCCCCTATGGCTACACCTTC. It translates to CASVGVLSPYGYTF.

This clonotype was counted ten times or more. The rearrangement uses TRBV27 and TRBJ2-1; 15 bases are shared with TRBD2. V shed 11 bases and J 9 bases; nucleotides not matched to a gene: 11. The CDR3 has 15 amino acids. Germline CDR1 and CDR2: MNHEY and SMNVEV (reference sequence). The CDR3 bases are TGTGCCTCAACTAGGGGGACTAGCGGGAGGAGTGAGCAGTTCTTC. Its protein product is CASTRGTSGRSEQFF.

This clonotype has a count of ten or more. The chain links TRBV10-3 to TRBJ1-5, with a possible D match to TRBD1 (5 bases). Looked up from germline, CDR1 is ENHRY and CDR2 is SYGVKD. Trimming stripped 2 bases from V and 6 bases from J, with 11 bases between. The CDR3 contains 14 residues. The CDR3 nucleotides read TGTGCCATCAGTGAGGGAGGGACCAGTCAGCCCCAGCATTTT. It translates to CAISEGGTSQPQHF.